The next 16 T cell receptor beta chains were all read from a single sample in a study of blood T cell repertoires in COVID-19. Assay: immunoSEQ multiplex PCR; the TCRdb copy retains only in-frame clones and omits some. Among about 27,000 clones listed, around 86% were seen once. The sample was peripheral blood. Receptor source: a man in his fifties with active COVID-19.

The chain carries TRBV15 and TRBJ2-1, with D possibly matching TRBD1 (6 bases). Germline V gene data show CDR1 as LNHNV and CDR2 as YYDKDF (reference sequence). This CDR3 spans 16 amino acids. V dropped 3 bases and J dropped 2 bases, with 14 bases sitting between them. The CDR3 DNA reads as TGTGCCACCAGCAGGGGGGCGGGCCCCGCCTACAATGAGCAGTTCTTC. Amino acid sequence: CATSRGAGPAYNEQFF.

The CDR3 nucleotides are TGTGCCAGCAGCTTAGCGCCTGGGACAGAGTCTAACTATGGCTACACCTTC. It is translated as CASSLAPGTESNYGYTF. The J gene is TRBJ1-2, the V gene TRBV11-1; 7 bases are shared with TRBD1. Germline V lookup: CDR1 SGHAT, CDR2 FQDESV (reference sequence). This CDR3 has 17 residues. The J segment lost 0 bases and the V segment lost 0 bases, leaving 7 bases of the junction unmatched.

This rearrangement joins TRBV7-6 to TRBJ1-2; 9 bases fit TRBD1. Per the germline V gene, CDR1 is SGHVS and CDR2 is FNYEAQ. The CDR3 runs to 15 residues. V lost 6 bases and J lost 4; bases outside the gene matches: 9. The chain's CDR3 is CASSLQGAGVYGYTF. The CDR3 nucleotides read TGTGCCAGCAGTTTACAGGGGGCAGGAGTCTATGGCTACACCTTC.

The CDR3 here is CSASQGGVNNEQFF. The CDR3, as DNA: TGCAGTGCTAGTCAGGGCGGGGTGAACAATGAGCAGTTCTTC. The genes are TRBV20-1 and TRBJ2-1; TRBD2 might be the D (6 bases). The CDR3 is 14 residues long. Germline lookup yields CDR1 DFQATT and CDR2 SNEGSKA (reference sequence). Trimming shortened V by 3 bases and J by 5 bases, and 14 bases separated the two germline ends.

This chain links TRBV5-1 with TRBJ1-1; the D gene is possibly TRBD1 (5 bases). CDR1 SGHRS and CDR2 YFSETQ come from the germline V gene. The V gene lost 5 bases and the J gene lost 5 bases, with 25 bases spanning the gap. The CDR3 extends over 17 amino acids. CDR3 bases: TGCGCCAGCAGTCCCGCCGGGGGTCGTCCCATGAGAACTGAAGCTTTCTTT. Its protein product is CASSPAGGRPMRTEAFF.

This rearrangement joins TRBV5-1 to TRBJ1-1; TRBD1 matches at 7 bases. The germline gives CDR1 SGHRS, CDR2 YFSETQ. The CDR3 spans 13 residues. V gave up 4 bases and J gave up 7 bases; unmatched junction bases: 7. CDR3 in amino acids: CASSLGQLNEAFF. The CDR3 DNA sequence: TGCGCCAGCAGCCTGGGACAGTTAAATGAAGCTTTCTTT.

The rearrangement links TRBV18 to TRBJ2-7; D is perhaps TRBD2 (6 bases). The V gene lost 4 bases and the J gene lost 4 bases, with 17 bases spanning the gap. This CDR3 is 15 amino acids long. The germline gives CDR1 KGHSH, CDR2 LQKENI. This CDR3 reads CASSLSAGPLYEQYV. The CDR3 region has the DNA TGTGCCAGCTCACTTTCAGCGGGTCCCCTTTACGAGCAGTACGTC.

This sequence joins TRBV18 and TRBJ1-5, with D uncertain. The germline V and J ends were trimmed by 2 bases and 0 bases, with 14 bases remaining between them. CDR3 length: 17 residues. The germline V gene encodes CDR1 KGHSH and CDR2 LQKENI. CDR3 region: CASSPSGSDYSNQPQHF. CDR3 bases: TGTGCCAGCTCACCATCAGGTTCCGATTATAGCAATCAGCCCCAGCATTTT.

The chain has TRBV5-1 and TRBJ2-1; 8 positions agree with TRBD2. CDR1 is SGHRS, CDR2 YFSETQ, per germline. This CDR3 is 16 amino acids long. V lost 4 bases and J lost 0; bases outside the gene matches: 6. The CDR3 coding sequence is TGCGCCAGCAGCCTGGAGGGGACTAGCTCCTACAATGAGCAGTTCTTC. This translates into CASSLEGTSSYNEQFF.

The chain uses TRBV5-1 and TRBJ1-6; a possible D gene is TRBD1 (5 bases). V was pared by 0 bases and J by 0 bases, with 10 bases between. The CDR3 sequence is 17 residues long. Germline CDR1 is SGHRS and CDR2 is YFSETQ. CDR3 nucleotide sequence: TGCGCCAGCAGCTTGGACAGGCCCAGCTCCTATAATTCACCCCTCCACTTT. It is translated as CASSLDRPSSYNSPLHF.

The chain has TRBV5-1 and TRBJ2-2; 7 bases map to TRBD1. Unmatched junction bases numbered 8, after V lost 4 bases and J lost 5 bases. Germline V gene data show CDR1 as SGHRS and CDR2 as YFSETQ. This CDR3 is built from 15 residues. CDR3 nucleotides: TGCGCCAGCAGCAAACGGGACAGCAGGACCGGGGAGCTGTTTTTT. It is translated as CASSKRDSRTGELFF.

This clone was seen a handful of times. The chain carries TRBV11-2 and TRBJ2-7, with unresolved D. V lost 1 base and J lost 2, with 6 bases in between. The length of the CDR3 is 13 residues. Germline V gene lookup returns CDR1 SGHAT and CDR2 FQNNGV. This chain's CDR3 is CASSLASPYEQYF. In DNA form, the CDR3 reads TGTGCCAGCAGCTTAGCCAGTCCCTACGAGCAGTACTTC.

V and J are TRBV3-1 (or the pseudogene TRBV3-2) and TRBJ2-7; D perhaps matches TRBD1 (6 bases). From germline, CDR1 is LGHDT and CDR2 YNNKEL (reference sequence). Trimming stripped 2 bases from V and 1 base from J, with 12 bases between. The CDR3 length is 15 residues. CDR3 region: CASSQQGLVSYEQYV. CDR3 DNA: TGTGCCAGCAGCCAACAGGGGTTGGTATCCTACGAGCAGTACGTC.

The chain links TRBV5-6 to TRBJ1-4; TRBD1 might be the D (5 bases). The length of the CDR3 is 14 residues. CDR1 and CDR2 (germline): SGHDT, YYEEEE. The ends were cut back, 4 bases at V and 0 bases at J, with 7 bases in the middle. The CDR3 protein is CASSGAATNEKLFF. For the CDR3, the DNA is TGTGCCAGCAGCGGGGCGGCAACTAATGAAAAACTGTTTTTT.

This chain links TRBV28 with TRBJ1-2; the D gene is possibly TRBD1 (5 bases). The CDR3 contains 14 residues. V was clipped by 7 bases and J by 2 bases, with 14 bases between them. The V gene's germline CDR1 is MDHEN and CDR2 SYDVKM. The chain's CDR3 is CASIEGRDNYGYTF. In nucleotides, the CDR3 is TGTGCCAGCATTGAAGGGAGGGACAACTATGGCTACACCTTC.

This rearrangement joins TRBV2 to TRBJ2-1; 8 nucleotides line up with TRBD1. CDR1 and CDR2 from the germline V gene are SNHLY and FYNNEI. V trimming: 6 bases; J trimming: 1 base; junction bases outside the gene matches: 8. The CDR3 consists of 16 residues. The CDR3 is CASRPRQGTSYNEQFF. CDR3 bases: TGTGCCAGCAGGCCCCGACAGGGGACTTCCTACAATGAGCAGTTCTTC.